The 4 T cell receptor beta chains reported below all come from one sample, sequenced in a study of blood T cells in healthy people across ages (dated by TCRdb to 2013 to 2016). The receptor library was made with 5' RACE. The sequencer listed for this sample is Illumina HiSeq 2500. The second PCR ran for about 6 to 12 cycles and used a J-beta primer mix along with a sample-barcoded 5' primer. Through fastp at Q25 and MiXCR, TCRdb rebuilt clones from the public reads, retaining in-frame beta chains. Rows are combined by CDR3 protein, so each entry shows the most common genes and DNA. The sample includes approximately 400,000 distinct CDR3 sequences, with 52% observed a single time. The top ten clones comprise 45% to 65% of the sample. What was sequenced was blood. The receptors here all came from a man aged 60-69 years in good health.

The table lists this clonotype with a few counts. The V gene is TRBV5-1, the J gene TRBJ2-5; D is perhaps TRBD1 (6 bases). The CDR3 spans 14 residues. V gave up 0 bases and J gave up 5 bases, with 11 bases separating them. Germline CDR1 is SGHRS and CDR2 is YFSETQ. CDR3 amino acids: CASSLAAGEETQYF. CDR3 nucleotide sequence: TGCGCCAGCAGCTTGGCGGCAGGGGAGGAGACCCAGTACTTC.

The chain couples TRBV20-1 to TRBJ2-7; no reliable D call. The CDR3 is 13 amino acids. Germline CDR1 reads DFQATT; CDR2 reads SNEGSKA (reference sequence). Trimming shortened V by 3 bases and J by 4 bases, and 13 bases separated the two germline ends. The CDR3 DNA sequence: TGCAGTGCTAGGGATTTTCGCAGGTACGAGCAGTACTTC. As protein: CSARDFRRYEQYF.

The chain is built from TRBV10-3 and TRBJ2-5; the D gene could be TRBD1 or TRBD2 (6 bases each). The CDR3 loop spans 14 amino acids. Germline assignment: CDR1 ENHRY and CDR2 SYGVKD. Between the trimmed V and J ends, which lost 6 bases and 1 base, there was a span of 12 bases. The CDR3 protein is CAISPGGLQETQYF. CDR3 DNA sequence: TGTGCCATCAGCCCTGGGGGGCTCCAAGAGACCCAGTACTTC.

CDR3: CASSHGQNSYEQYF. In nucleotides, the CDR3 is TGTGCCAGCAGTCACGGACAGAATTCCTACGAGCAGTACTTC. The chain uses TRBV6-5 and TRBJ2-7, with D perhaps matching TRBD1 (6 bases). Trimming shortened V by 5 bases and J by 1 base, and 12 bases separated the two germline ends. The length of the CDR3 is 14 residues. Germline CDR1 reads MNHEY; CDR2 reads SVGAGI.